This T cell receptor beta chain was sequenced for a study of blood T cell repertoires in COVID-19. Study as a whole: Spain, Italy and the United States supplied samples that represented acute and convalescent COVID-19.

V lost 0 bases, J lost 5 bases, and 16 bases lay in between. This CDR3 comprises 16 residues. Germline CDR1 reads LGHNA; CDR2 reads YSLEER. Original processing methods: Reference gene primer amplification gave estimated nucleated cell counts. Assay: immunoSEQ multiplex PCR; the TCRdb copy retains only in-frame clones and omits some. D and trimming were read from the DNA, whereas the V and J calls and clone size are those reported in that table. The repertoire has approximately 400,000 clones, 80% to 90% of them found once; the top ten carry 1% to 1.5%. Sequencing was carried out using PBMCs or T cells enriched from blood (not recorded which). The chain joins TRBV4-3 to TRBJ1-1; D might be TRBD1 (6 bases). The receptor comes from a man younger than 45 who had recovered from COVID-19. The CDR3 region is CASSQDVAGAGTEAFF. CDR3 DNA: TGCGCCAGCAGCCAAGATGTCGCAGGGGCTGGAACTGAAGCTTTCTTT.